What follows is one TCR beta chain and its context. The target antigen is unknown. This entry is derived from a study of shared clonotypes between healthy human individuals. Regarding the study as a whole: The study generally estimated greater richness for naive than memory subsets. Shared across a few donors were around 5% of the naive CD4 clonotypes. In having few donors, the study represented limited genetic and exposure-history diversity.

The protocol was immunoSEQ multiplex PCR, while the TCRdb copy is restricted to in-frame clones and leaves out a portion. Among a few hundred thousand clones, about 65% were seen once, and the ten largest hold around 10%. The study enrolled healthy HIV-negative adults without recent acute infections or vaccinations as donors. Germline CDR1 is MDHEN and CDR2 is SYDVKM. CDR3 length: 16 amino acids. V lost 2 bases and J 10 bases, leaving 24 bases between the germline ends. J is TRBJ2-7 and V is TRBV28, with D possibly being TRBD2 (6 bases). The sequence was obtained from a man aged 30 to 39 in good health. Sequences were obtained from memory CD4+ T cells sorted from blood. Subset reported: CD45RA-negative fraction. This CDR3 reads CASSLGGAASRSVQYF. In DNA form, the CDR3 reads TGTGCCAGCAGTTTAGGAGGGGCGGCTAGCAGGAGTGTCCAGTACTTC.